This TCR beta chain was identified in a study of T-cell reconstitution after alpha-beta-depleted transplantation in children (TCRdb year 2016). The study in broad terms: T-cell immune reconstitution after TCRalphabeta/CD19-depleted allogeneic hematopoietic cell transplantation in children was quantitatively tracked in the study by means of TCR repertoire profiling.

From cysteine to phenylalanine, the CDR3 is 17 amino acids long. CDR3 DNA is the only sequence kept; it has 51 bases, read in frame from the first base. From a lookup of the germline V gene (reference sequence), CDR1 and CDR2 are DFQATT and SNEGSKA. V was cut back by 0 bases and J by 0 bases, leaving a gap of 15 bases between them. To prepare the library, PCR was applied. Sequenced using an Illumina HiSeq 2500. Molecular barcoding was employed in the preparation of TCR libraries, with unique molecular identifiers being used to normalize TCRbeta repertoire quantification. Using fastp trimming at Q25 and MiXCR clonotype assembly, TCRdb reanalyzed the public sequencing data and kept in-frame beta chains. Each entry merges the rows of one CDR3 protein and shows their most common DNA and genes. The sample includes approximately 640,000 distinct CDR3 sequences, with approximately 17% observed a single time. The ten biggest clones cover 1.1% of the sample.

This clonotype was counted at least ten times. What this receptor recognizes is not known. No base-level quality is on record; no much larger clone is a single base apart. The chain joins TRBV20-1 to TRBJ2-1, with TRBD2 tentatively as D gene (6 bases match). This TCR was recovered from a human donor who donated a stem cell graft to a child with acute myeloid leukemia. Sequenced material: PBMCs from the stem cell graft donor, taken from the stem cell graft. The nucleotide sequence is given as TGCAGTGCTAGAGAGGAAGCGGGTCCCAGCTCCTACAATGAGCAGTTCTTC. It translates as CSAREEAGPSSYNEQFF.